The next 19 T cell receptor beta chains were all read from a single sample in a study of cytomegalovirus exposure and HLA in healthy donors. With 60 Vbeta and 13 Jbeta primers, the PCR was carried out. Measured with immunoSEQ multiplex PCR; TCRdb has only the in-frame clones, and not every one. The sample lists tens of thousands of clones, approximately 70% seen once, with about 8% in the top ten. The sequenced material came from PBMCs. Receptors were obtained from a man in his 60s in good health and CMV-seronegative.

This clone occurred once. The gene calls are TRBV20-1 and TRBJ2-5; D possibly corresponds to TRBD2 (6 bases). Trimming left V 7 bases short and J 5 bases short, with 11 bases between. The CDR3 length is 11 residues. CDR1 and CDR2 (germline): DFQATT, SNEGSKA (reference sequence). In DNA, the CDR3 is TGCAGTGGGACCGCGGGGGAGACCCAGTACTTC. Its protein is CSGTAGETQYF.

On this clone itself: The junction and the germline gene differ at one end; a read error may be behind it. This chain joins TRBV29-1 and TRBJ2-1; D remains unclear. Germline lookup yields CDR1 SQVTM and CDR2 ANQGSEA. The CDR3 has 11 residues. Here the CDR3 reads CSVDPSGLDIF. The DNA of the CDR3 is TGCAGCGTTGATCCCTCAGGATTGGATATCTTC.

The V call is TRBV10-3, the J call TRBJ2-2; 8 bases agree with TRBD2. CDR3 length: 16 amino acids. J lost 0 bases, V lost 3 bases, and 3 bases had no gene match. CDR1 is ENHRY and CDR2 is SYGVKD in the germline V gene. The CDR3 nucleotides read TGTGCCATCAGTGACGGGGGGGCGTCGAACACCGGGGAGCTGTTTTTT. Translating it yields CAISDGGASNTGELFF.

The gene calls are TRBV4-1 and TRBJ2-2; 12 bases fit TRBD2. The CDR3 is made up of 16 amino acids. CDR1 is MGHRA, CDR2 YSYEKL, per germline. V was pared by 6 bases and J by 1 base, with 3 bases of the junction left unmatched. The CDR3 sequence is CASRPLAGGNTGELFF. CDR3 DNA sequence: TGCGCCAGCAGACCACTAGCGGGGGGGAACACCGGGGAGCTGTTTTTT.

This sequence joins TRBV18 and TRBJ2-7; 12 bases agree with TRBD1. The CDR3 loop spans 15 amino acids. Germline trimming cut 4 bases from V and 4 bases from J; bases unmatched to any gene: 5. Germline CDR1 reads KGHSH; CDR2 reads LQKENI. The CDR3 nucleotides read TGTGCCAGCTCACAACCGGGACAGGGGGCTTACGAGCAGTACTTC. Protein product: CASSQPGQGAYEQYF.

This clone was seen only once. The V and J genes are TRBV28 and TRBJ2-7; 8 positions match TRBD1. V lost 6 bases to trimming and J lost 7 bases; unmatched junction nucleotides: 14. The CDR3 is 15 amino acids. Per the germline V gene, CDR1 is MDHEN and CDR2 is SYDVKM. The CDR3 nucleotides are TGTGCCAGCAGCTCCCCGACAGGGGTTGACGGAGAGCAGTACTTC. It translates to CASSSPTGVDGEQYF.

The rearrangement joins TRBV7-9 to TRBJ1-1, with no clear D. The CDR3 spans 13 residues. Trimming cost V 1 base and J 8 bases, with 11 bases left between them. CDR1 is SEHNR, CDR2 FQNEAQ, per germline (reference sequence). CDR3 nucleotides: TGTGCCAGCAGCTTAGGAGTGCGGCGAGAAGCTTTCTTT. This translates into CASSLGVRREAFF.

V gene TRBV28 combines with J gene TRBJ2-5, with 9 bases that match TRBD1. The ends lost 3 bases at V and 0 bases at J; junction bases unmatched: 2. Germline CDR1 MDHEN, CDR2 SYDVKM. The CDR3 contains 15 residues. CDR3 in amino acids: CASSFGTGNQETQYF. In DNA form, the CDR3 reads TGTGCCAGCAGTTTCGGGACAGGGAACCAAGAGACCCAGTACTTC.

The chain is built from TRBV6-5 and TRBJ2-7, with 12 nucleotides matching TRBD2. Germline V gene sequence: CDR1 MNHEY, CDR2 SVGAGI. This CDR3 is built from 15 residues. The junction had 13 bases not matched to a gene; V was cut back by 7 bases and J by 9 bases. The DNA for the CDR3 is TGTGCCAGCATAGCGGGACTAGCGGGTTCCGGGAGGCAGTACTTC. Amino acids: CASIAGLAGSGRQYF.

The chain employs TRBV2 and TRBJ2-2; 8 nucleotides agree with TRBD1. Looked up from germline, CDR1 is SNHLY and CDR2 is FYNNEI. The length of the CDR3 is 15 residues. Unmatched junction bases numbered 4, after V lost 6 bases and J lost 1 base. The CDR3 coding sequence is TGTGCCAGCAGCTACGGGACAGGGAACACCGGGGAGCTGTTTTTT. Protein: CASSYGTGNTGELFF.

The chain joins TRBV19 to TRBJ1-5; D unresolved. CDR3 length: 12 residues. Germline V lookup: CDR1 LNHDA, CDR2 SQIVND (reference sequence). V was trimmed by 4 bases and J by 5 bases, leaving 6 bases between them. CDR3 DNA sequence: TGTGCCAGTAGTACCAGATATCAGCCCCAGCATTTT. This codes for CASSTRYQPQHF.

The chain employs TRBV13 and TRBJ2-7; 8 nucleotides line up with TRBD2. The CDR3 consists of 14 residues. The J segment lost 5 bases and the V segment lost 5 bases, leaving 8 bases of the junction unmatched. CDR1 is PRHDT, CDR2 FYEKMQ, per germline (reference sequence). The CDR3 reads CASSLTGGVHEQYF. The CDR3 DNA sequence: TGTGCCAGCAGCCTTACGGGGGGGGTCCACGAGCAGTACTTC. The entire variable domain, with the rest obtained from reference TRBV13 and TRBJ2-7, is as follows: AAGVIQSPRHLIKEKRETATLKCYPIPRHDTVYWYQQGPGQDPQFLISFYEKMQSDKGSIPDRFSAQQFSDYHSELNMSSLELGDSALYFCASSLTGGVHEQYFGPGTRLTVT.

This clone was seen more than once but under ten times. The chain employs TRBV15 and TRBJ2-7, with D uncertain. The CDR3 extends over 12 amino acids. Germline V lookup: CDR1 LNHNV, CDR2 YYDKDF (reference sequence). Trimming shortened V by 0 bases and J by 6 bases, and 6 bases separated the two germline ends. CDR3 coding DNA: TGTGCCACCAGCAGAGATACGGGCGAGCAGTACTTC. As protein: CATSRDTGEQYF.

This clone was picked up a small number of times. J is TRBJ1-6 and V is TRBV30; D uncertain. This CDR3 spans 14 amino acids. The V and J ends lost 5 bases and 6 bases respectively, with 14 bases between them. Germline V gives CDR1 GTSNPN, CDR2 SVGIG (reference sequence). This CDR3 reads CAWALLSGNSPLHF. Here the CDR3 DNA reads TGTGCCTGGGCCCTCCTCAGTGGTAATTCACCCCTCCACTTT.

The chain couples TRBV19 to TRBJ1-5; the match to TRBD1 covers 9 bases. The CDR3 spans 15 residues. Germline lookup yields CDR1 LNHDA and CDR2 SQIVND (reference sequence). The V and J ends lost 5 bases and 7 bases, in that order; junction bases with no gene match: 9. CDR3 region: CASSSRQGVGQPQHF. The CDR3, as DNA: TGTGCCAGTAGTTCCCGACAGGGGGTCGGGCAGCCCCAGCATTTT.

The chain uses TRBV6-5 and TRBJ2-3; 9 bases align to TRBD1. The CDR3 runs to 15 residues. Germline trimming cut 7 bases from V and 1 base from J; bases unmatched to any gene: 6. Germline values: CDR1 MNHEY, CDR2 SVGAGI. The CDR3 spells CASTPDRGGTDTQYF. DNA of the CDR3: TGTGCCAGCACCCCGGACAGGGGAGGCACAGATACGCAGTATTTT.

The rearrangement joins TRBV4-2 to TRBJ1-6; weak D call: TRBD1 (6 bases). Trimming stripped 4 bases from V and 10 bases from J, with 20 bases between. This CDR3 has 16 amino acids. CDR1 and CDR2 (germline): LGHNA, YNFKEQ. The CDR3 DNA sequence: TGTGCCAGCAGCCTCGCTACAGGGATGGTAGGCTCACCCCTCCACTTT. This encodes CASSLATGMVGSPLHF.

This chain joins TRBV2 and TRBJ1-2; TRBD1 aligns across 11 bases. This CDR3 spans 14 amino acids. The germline V gene encodes CDR1 SNHLY and CDR2 FYNNEI. V lost 6 bases and J lost 8; bases outside the gene matches: 8. The CDR3 DNA is TGTGCCAGCAGCTACCCGGGACAGGGGGAAGGCTACACCTTC. Residues: CASSYPGQGEGYTF.

This CDR3 reads CASSARTGAEAFF. The CDR3 DNA reads TGCGCCAGCAGCGCCCGGACAGGGGCTGAAGCTTTCTTT. V usage is TRBV5-1 and J usage is TRBJ1-1; 9 bases are a match to TRBD1. This CDR3 is built from 13 residues. Germline-derived CDR1 and CDR2 are SGHRS and YFSETQ. V was clipped by 4 bases and J by 6 bases; unmatched bases: 4.